These 19 T cell receptor beta chains share one sample of origin, sequenced in a study of OX40 agonist ivuxolimab in advanced cancers. Method: immunoSEQ multiplex PCR; TCRdb's copy keeps in-frame clones and lacks some. The table records some 70,000 clones, about nine tenths of them present only once. The source material was CD4+ or CD8+ T cells sorted from blood, sampled in a trial of the OX40 agonist ivuxolimab. The origin of the receptors is an adult with an advanced solid tumor such as melanoma, head and neck, liver or kidney cancer.

The rearrangement joins TRBV5-5 to TRBJ1-4, with D perhaps matching TRBD1 (6 bases). Trimming took 2 bases from V and 8 from J, leaving 19 bases between them. CDR3 size: 16 residues. Per the germline V gene, CDR1 is SGHKS and CDR2 is YYEKEE (reference sequence). The DNA of the CDR3 is TGTGCCAGCAGCTTAGGCCCCAACAGGGCGGGGGAAAAACTGTTTTTT. It codes for CASSLGPNRAGEKLFF.

CDR3 sequence reads: CASSSLEGGFYGYTF. For the CDR3, the DNA is TGTGCCAGCTCATCTTTGGAGGGAGGATTCTATGGCTACACCTTC. This chain links TRBV18 with TRBJ1-2, with D uncertain. Trimming cost V 5 bases and J 4 bases, with 17 bases left between them. The germline V gene encodes CDR1 KGHSH and CDR2 LQKENI. This CDR3 is built from 15 residues. The full variable domain, with the rest looked up from reference TRBV18 and TRBJ1-2, is NAGVMQNPRHLVRRRGQEARLRCSPMKGHSHVYWYRQLPEEGLKFMVYLQKENIIDESGMPKERFSAEFPKEGPSILRIQQVVRGDSAAYFCASSSLEGGFYGYTFGSGTRLTVV.

This chain links TRBV5-1 with TRBJ2-2; no firm D call. Germline V gives CDR1 SGHRS, CDR2 YFSETQ. CDR3 size: 13 residues. V lost 0 bases and J 4 bases, leaving 4 bases between the germline ends. Here the CDR3 reads CASSLDATGELFF. For the CDR3, the DNA is TGCGCCAGCAGCTTGGACGCCACCGGGGAGCTGTTTTTT.

The chain carries TRBV19 and TRBJ1-3; no clear D. The CDR3 has 15 residues. V lost 4 bases and J 1 base, leaving 11 bases between the germline ends. Germline CDR1 is LNHDA and CDR2 is SQIVND (reference sequence). CDR3 in amino acids: CASSREPASGNTIYF. DNA of the CDR3: TGTGCCAGTAGTAGAGAGCCGGCTTCTGGAAACACCATATATTTT. The entire variable domain, with the rest obtained from reference TRBV19 and TRBJ1-3, is as follows: DGGITQSPKYLFRKEGQNVTLSCEQNLNHDAMYWYRQDPGQGLRLIYYSQIVNDFQKGDIAEGYSVSREKKESFPLTVTSAQKNPTAFYLCASSREPASGNTIYFGEGSWLTVV.

The rearrangement joins TRBV19 to TRBJ1-1; D is uncertain. This CDR3 is 14 amino acids long. V lost 2 bases and J 1 base, leaving 8 bases between the germline ends. Germline-derived CDR1 and CDR2 are LNHDA and SQIVND (reference sequence). DNA of the CDR3: TGTGCCAGTAGTATAAACGTGAAGAACACTGAAGCTTTCTTT. It specifies CASSINVKNTEAFF.

The chain has TRBV6-5 and TRBJ1-6; D is perhaps TRBD1 (6 bases). V dropped 5 bases and J dropped 4 bases, with 6 bases sitting between them. The CDR3 runs 13 residues. Looked up from germline, CDR1 is MNHEY and CDR2 is SVGAGI. The CDR3: CASSDRYNSPLHF. CDR3 coding DNA: TGTGCCAGCAGTGACAGGTATAATTCACCCCTCCACTTT.

The CDR3 sequence: CASSLEGRQSSYNSPLHF. The CDR3 DNA is TGTGCCAGCAGCTTAGAGGGACGGCAAAGCTCCTATAATTCACCCCTCCACTTT. This chain connects TRBV7-6 to TRBJ1-6; a possible D gene is TRBD1 (5 bases). Germline V gives CDR1 SGHVS, CDR2 FNYEAQ. V lost 1 base to trimming and J lost 0 bases, with 13 bases between them. The CDR3 totals 18 residues.

This clone was picked up one time. The chain links TRBV5-1 to TRBJ2-5; 9 bases match TRBD1. Germline V gives CDR1 SGHRS, CDR2 YFSETQ. With V trimmed by 3 bases and J by 2 bases, 5 bases remained unmatched. CDR3 size: 15 residues. The DNA of the CDR3 is TGCGCCAGCAGCTGGGGGGACAGGGATCAAGAGACCCAGTACTTC. It translates to CASSWGDRDQETQYF.

The rearrangement uses TRBV6-5 and TRBJ2-2; D is possibly TRBD1 (7 bases). CDR3 length equals 14 residues. V shed 6 bases and J shed 4 bases, with 12 bases lying between them. Germline values: CDR1 MNHEY, CDR2 SVGAGI. As DNA, the CDR3 is TGTGCCAGCAGAGCCAGGGGGGTCACCGGGGAGCTGTTTTTT. It specifies CASRARGVTGELFF.

This clone turned up a few times. The CDR3 sequence is CASRPVAGWDTEAFF. The CDR3 DNA is TGTGCCAGCAGACCTGTGGCAGGGTGGGACACTGAAGCTTTCTTT. V is TRBV28 and J is TRBJ1-1; D is perhaps TRBD1 (5 bases). V was trimmed by 6 bases and J by 3 bases, leaving 17 bases between them. The CDR3 is 15 amino acids. Germline values: CDR1 MDHEN, CDR2 SYDVKM.

This clone came up a few times. The rearrangement joins TRBV10-1 to TRBJ1-6, with D perhaps matching TRBD1 (6 bases). V was shortened by 7 bases and J by 7 bases, with 11 bases between the two germline ends. Germline V CDR1 and CDR2: WNHNN, SYGVQD (reference sequence). The CDR3 runs 13 residues. CDR3 in amino acids: CASNRVRNSPLHF. CDR3 bases: TGCGCCAGCAACAGGGTGAGGAATTCACCCCTCCACTTT.

The rearrangement uses TRBV11-3 and TRBJ2-1; D gene uncertain. Germline V CDR1 and CDR2: SGHNT, YENEEA. The CDR3 has 16 residues. Trimming cost V 5 bases and J 0 bases, with 14 bases left between them. The CDR3 nucleotides read TGTGCCAGCAGCCCCCCTGGGGTGAGCTCCTACAATGAGCAGTTCTTC. The encoded protein is CASSPPGVSSYNEQFF.

CDR3 region: CASSLDGQGASSGNTIYF. The DNA for the CDR3 is TGCGCCAGCAGCTTGGACGGACAGGGCGCTTCCTCTGGAAACACCATATATTTT. J is TRBJ1-3 and V is TRBV5-1; TRBD1 agrees at 8 bases. The CDR3 has 18 amino acids. Germline CDR1 reads SGHRS; CDR2 reads YFSETQ. The V and J ends lost 0 bases and 0 bases, in that order; junction bases with no gene match: 8. The whole variable domain, remainder taken from reference TRBV5-1 and TRBJ1-3, is KAGVTQTPRYLIKTRGQQVTLSCSPISGHRSVSWYQQTPGQGLQFLFEYFSETQRNKGNFPGRFSGRQFSNSRSEMNVSTLELGDSALYLCASSLDGQGASSGNTIYFGEGSWLTVV.

V gene TRBV27 combines with J gene TRBJ2-1; TRBD2 might be the D (5 bases). Germline V lookup: CDR1 MNHEY, CDR2 SMNVEV (reference sequence). The CDR3 is made up of 16 amino acids. Trimming left V 4 bases short and J 4 bases short, with 17 bases between. In nucleotides, the CDR3 is TGTGCCAGCAGTTCACAAGCGGTCCTTCAATACAATGAGCAGTTCTTC. This translates into CASSSQAVLQYNEQFF.

V gene TRBV2 combines with J gene TRBJ1-4; tentatively, D is TRBD1 (5 bases). Looked up from germline, CDR1 is SNHLY and CDR2 is FYNNEI. This CDR3 spans 15 amino acids. V was clipped by 5 bases and J by 3 bases, with 13 bases between them. CDR3 sequence: CASSPIGGPNEKLFF. The CDR3 DNA follows: TGTGCCAGCAGTCCTATCGGGGGACCTAATGAAAAACTGTTTTTT.

The gene calls are TRBV7-9 and TRBJ1-1, with D hard to call. The CDR3 covers 16 residues. V was trimmed by 5 bases and J by 1 base, leaving 17 bases between them. The germline gives CDR1 SEHNR, CDR2 FQNEAQ (reference sequence). The DNA of the CDR3 is TGTGCCAGCAGCCGCCTGGGCCCGGTGGGGAACACTGAAGCTTTCTTT. Its protein is CASSRLGPVGNTEAFF.

This chain uses TRBV30 with TRBJ2-5, with 8 positions matching TRBD2. Germline-derived CDR1 and CDR2 are GTSNPN and SVGIG (reference sequence). CDR3 length: 14 amino acids. The V segment lost 0 bases and the J segment 4 bases; nucleotides outside the gene matches: 4. CDR3 residues: CAWSVKSGGETQYF. The CDR3 DNA sequence: TGTGCCTGGAGTGTCAAAAGCGGGGGAGAGACCCAGTACTTC.

This chain links TRBV10-2 with TRBJ2-5; 8 bases match TRBD1. The ends lost 6 bases at V and 5 bases at J; junction bases unmatched: 5. Germline-derived CDR1 and CDR2 are WSHSY and SAAADI. The CDR3 is 13 residues long. Here the CDR3 reads CASSLRGRETQYF. The CDR3 bases are TGCGCCAGCAGCCTCAGGGGGCGGGAGACCCAGTACTTC.

The gene calls are TRBV19 and TRBJ1-2, with 8 nucleotides matching TRBD1. V shed 7 bases, J shed 7 bases, and the junction held 5 bases outside the gene matches. CDR3 length equals 12 residues. Looked up from germline, CDR1 is LNHDA and CDR2 is SQIVND (reference sequence). The CDR3 sequence is CASNQGATGYTF. CDR3 nucleotides: TGTGCCAGTAATCAGGGGGCGACTGGCTACACCTTC.